This TCR beta chain was captured by sequencing in a study of OX40 agonist ivuxolimab in advanced cancers. General observations from the study: Also present in some nonresponders was a low level of normalized T-cell clonal expansion.

Germline CDR1 is ENHRY and CDR2 is SYGVKD. V was pared by 2 bases and J by 2 bases, with 2 bases of the junction left unmatched. The CDR3 is 15 residues long. Using immunoSEQ multiplex PCR, the repertoire was profiled, and TCRdb retains in-frame clones only, with some absent. The sample shows under 40,000 clones, 85% to 90% of them seen only once. Individuals having autoimmune disease history or systemic immunosuppression were not enrolled. In regard to this clone: Its antigen is unknown.

The receptor was isolated from an adult with an advanced solid tumor such as melanoma, head and neck, liver or kidney cancer. Here the sequenced sample was CD4+ or CD8+ T cells sorted from blood, taken in a trial of the OX40 agonist ivuxolimab. The V call is TRBV10-3, the J call TRBJ2-5; TRBD2 matches at 10 bases. CDR3 in amino acids: CAISELLAGQETQYF. As DNA, the CDR3 is TGTGCCATCAGTGAGCTACTAGCGGGACAAGAGACCCAGTACTTC.